The rows below give T cell receptor beta chains drawn from one sample of a study of post-analysis software for immune sequencing data. A single record per CDR3 protein comes from TCRdb applying MiXCR to the PCR reads. The table shows about 540,000 distinct CDR3 sequences, with around 34% occurring only once. The specimen sequenced was blood. These receptor sequences come from a girl younger than 18 with multiple sclerosis. CDR3s leave out the opening cysteine and the closing phenylalanine or tryptophan.

j_gene	v_gene	CDR3aa
TRBJ2-7	TRBV28	ASSFGTGALEQY
TRBJ2-5	TRBV20-1	SAARDSLTQETQY
TRBJ2-7	TRBV4-1	ASSQRQLTEQY
TRBJ1-4	TRBV7-9	ASSPSWGTNEKLF
TRBJ2-3	TRBV5-5	ASSGGGPSGGKDTQY
TRBJ2-3	TRBV20-1	SASPNSGGAKDTQY
TRBJ2-5	TRBV18	ASSPRPKGTSRETQY
TRBJ1-5	TRBV7-6	ASSLLPPTRGSGNQPQH
TRBJ1-5	TRBV6-5	ASSYTGLSNQPQH
TRBJ1-5	TRBV12-3/TRBV12-4	ASSLRVGGDSNQPQH
TRBJ1-2	TRBV20-1	SARHAGGYT
TRBJ2-7	TRBV15	ATSRDRIGGVQEQY
TRBJ2-1	TRBV18	ASSPRLEGYEQF
TRBJ2-1	TRBV20-1	SANRTPGQGRNEQF
TRBJ2-7	TRBV29-1	SVEVRTSGGYEQY
NA	TRBV7-6	ASSLAPSGDYEQY
NA	TRBV2	ASSEESADEQY
TRBJ1-1	TRBV7-8	ASSFADGRSTNTEAF
TRBJ1-6	TRBV4-1	ASSQAFTGSSYNSPLH
TRBJ1-2	TRBV12-3/TRBV12-4	ASSPLRRGMGGYT
TRBJ2-7	TRBV7-2	ASSPPYFEQY
TRBJ2-1	TRBV18	ASHKGGNEQF
TRBJ1-4	TRBV7-9	SSSSIGEKLF
TRBJ2-5	TRBV24-1	ATSDSGTAAETQY
TRBJ2-3	TRBV7-3	ASSLLGPTSGGLTDTQY
NA	TRBV5-1	ASSPGSGTGYYEQY
TRBJ2-3	TRBV4-1	ASSQVGAITDTQY
TRBJ1-2	TRBV29-1	SVAADMVRYGYT
TRBJ2-1	TRBV5-6	ASSFNTGQGSYNEQF
TRBJ2-7	TRBV20-1	SATPDRDYEQY
TRBJ2-6	TRBV15	ATSRVWAGGGRPGANVLT
TRBJ2-7	TRBV25-1	ASSDGLAGNEEQY
TRBJ2-7	TRBV20-1	SAPGLTYEQY
TRBJ2-3	TRBV12-3/TRBV12-4	ASSIVSPDTQY
TRBJ2-1	TRBV20-1	SARGSSGGYNEQF
TRBJ1-2	TRBV5-1	ASSLTAGAGVGYT
TRBJ2-5	TRBV6-5	ASRNRQGRQETQY
TRBJ1-2	TRBV29-1	SVEADDGYT
TRBJ2-5	TRBV11-2	ASSYDRDRGY
TRBJ2-1	TRBV6-2/TRBV6-3	ASGGGSYNEQF
TRBJ2-5	TRBV6-5	ASRRRPLNQETQY
TRBJ1-2	TRBV5-1	ASSVPETGYGYT
TRBJ1-2	TRBV6-5	ASIIRLDRDANYGYT
TRBJ2-3	TRBV15	ATSGSTGVRGDTQY
TRBJ2-3	TRBV5-1	ASSLGPGGHTDTQY
TRBJ2-1	TRBV9	ASSVGGENEQF